The 16 T cell receptor beta chains below come from one sample, sequenced in a study of shared clonotypes between healthy human individuals. TCRdb keeps only in-frame clones here, not all; method: immunoSEQ multiplex PCR. The profile covers about 2 million clones, with 85% to 95% appearing a single time and roughly 0.13% taken by the ten largest. Sequenced material: naive CD4+ T cells sorted from blood. The subset was: CD45RA+ positively selected. The receptors were sampled from a man in his late teens or twenties in good health.

The chain uses TRBV30 and TRBJ2-1; no definite D call. CDR1 and CDR2 from the germline V gene are GTSNPN and SVGIG (reference sequence). The CDR3 loop spans 16 amino acids. V lost 3 bases, J lost 0 bases, and 15 bases lay in between. The CDR3 region has the DNA TGTGCCTGGAGGACCCTGACTGAGAGCTCCTACAATGAGCAGTTCTTC. This encodes CAWRTLTESSYNEQFF.

The chain employs TRBV9 and TRBJ1-1; TRBD1 might be the D (5 bases). The germline gives CDR1 SGDLS, CDR2 YYNGEE. The CDR3 runs 16 residues. Trimming left V 3 bases short and J 2 bases short, with 17 bases between. This CDR3 is CASSARDRPSNTEAFF. The CDR3 nucleotides are TGTGCCAGCAGCGCCCGCGACAGACCATCTAACACTGAAGCTTTCTTT.

The chain carries TRBV6-1 and TRBJ2-5, with a weak D call TRBD2 (7 bases). The CDR3 has 14 amino acids. CDR1 is MNHNS, CDR2 SASEGT, per germline. The V end lost 8 bases, the J end lost 1 base, and 14 bases lay between the germline ends. CDR3 DNA: TGTGCCAGCCCCGGCGGGGGCTCCCAAGAGACCCAGTACTTC. As protein: CASPGGGSQETQYF.

The chain uses TRBV29-1 and TRBJ1-1; 9 nucleotides line up with TRBD1. The germline gives CDR1 SQVTM, CDR2 ANQGSEA. CDR3 length: 14 residues. CDR3 in DNA: TGCAGTGGAACAGGGGGCACCCTGAACACTGAAGCTTTCTTT. Translation gives CSGTGGTLNTEAFF.

The V call is TRBV20-1, the J call TRBJ2-7; tentatively, D is TRBD1 (5 bases). CDR3 length: 11 amino acids. The germline V gene has CDR1 DFQATT and CDR2 SNEGSKA (reference sequence). V was pared by 6 bases and J by 7 bases, with 13 bases between. CDR3 coding DNA: TGCAGTGCCCAGACAGTGGCTGAGCAGTACTTC. It specifies CSAQTVAEQYF.

CDR3 loop: CASSFTGTETEAFF. CDR3 sequence (DNA): TGCGCCAGCAGCTTCACAGGGACGGAGACTGAAGCTTTCTTT. The chain recombines TRBV5-1 with TRBJ1-1, with D possibly TRBD1 on 6 matching bases. The CDR3 runs to 14 residues. V shed 2 bases and J shed 5 bases, with 13 bases lying between them. Germline V gives CDR1 SGHRS, CDR2 YFSETQ.

The sample holds one count of this clone. The V gene is TRBV28, the J gene TRBJ2-6; D not resolved. The CDR3 spans 16 residues. Germline lookup yields CDR1 MDHEN and CDR2 SYDVKM. Trimming left V 1 base short and J 0 bases short, with 7 bases between. CDR3 nucleotide sequence: TGTGCCAGCAGTTTATTAGGGTACTCTGGGGCCAACGTCCTGACTTTC. It yields the protein CASSLLGYSGANVLTF.

The rearrangement links TRBV4-1 to TRBJ2-1, with D hard to call. Germline assignment: CDR1 MGHRA and CDR2 YSYEKL. V lost 1 base to trimming and J lost 10 bases, with 11 bases between them. The CDR3 runs 13 residues. The CDR3 loop reads CASSQGLLEEQFF. The CDR3 DNA follows: TGCGCCAGCAGCCAAGGTCTTTTGGAGGAGCAGTTCTTC.

This clone was seen just once. The chain has TRBV5-6 and TRBJ2-7, with 7 bases that match TRBD1. This CDR3 spans 16 amino acids. Germline V gene lookup returns CDR1 SGHDT and CDR2 YYEEEE. V dropped 4 bases and J dropped 2; count of bases not matched to a gene: 12. The CDR3 coding sequence is TGTGCCAGCAGCCGGTCGTCAGGGGGAAGGACCTACGAGCAGTACTTC. This encodes CASSRSSGGRTYEQYF.

The gene calls are TRBV27 and TRBJ1-5; TRBD1 matches at 12 bases. After removal of 4 bases from V and 7 bases from J, the junction contained 8 bases not matched to a gene. CDR1 MNHEY and CDR2 SMNVEV come from the germline V gene (reference sequence). This CDR3 region has 16 residues. The CDR3 loop reads CASSYFGTGGGQPQHF. CDR3 coding DNA: TGTGCCAGCAGTTATTTCGGGACAGGGGGCGGACAGCCCCAGCATTTT.

The CDR3 is CASTEAQKNYNEQFF. CDR3 coding DNA: TGTGCCAGCACCGAGGCCCAGAAGAATTACAATGAGCAGTTCTTC. This chain joins TRBV27 and TRBJ2-1, with D unresolved. The CDR3 runs to 15 residues. The germline V gene has CDR1 MNHEY and CDR2 SMNVEV (reference sequence). Trimming removed 7 bases from V and 4 bases from J, with 17 bases in between.

This chain connects TRBV6-5 to TRBJ2-7; tentatively, D is TRBD1 or TRBD2 (5 bases each). Germline V gives CDR1 MNHEY, CDR2 SVGAGI. V was shortened by 6 bases and J by 1 base, with 16 bases between the two germline ends. This CDR3 has 15 residues. CDR3 coding DNA: TGTGCCAGCAGCATAACCGGGACCGTATCCTACGAGCAGTACTTC. It translates to CASSITGTVSYEQYF.

The chain joins TRBV11-3 to TRBJ2-5; TRBD1 aligns across 7 bases. Germline lookup yields CDR1 SGHNT and CDR2 YENEEA. The CDR3 is 15 residues long. V lost 2 bases to trimming and J lost 5 bases; unmatched junction nucleotides: 8. The CDR3 loop reads CASSLTMTGLETQYF. The CDR3 DNA reads TGTGCCAGCAGCTTAACTATGACAGGGCTTGAGACCCAGTACTTC.

This chain uses TRBV5-6 with TRBJ1-3, with 8 bases fitting TRBD1. The CDR3 is made up of 15 amino acids. The V gene end was trimmed by 4 bases and the J gene end by 4 bases; junction bases not matched to a gene: 7. Germline-derived CDR1 and CDR2 are SGHDT and YYEEEE. Here the CDR3 reads CASSQDRAKGNTIYF. DNA for the CDR3: TGTGCCAGCAGCCAGGACAGGGCGAAGGGAAACACCATATATTTT. Full variable domain (rest looked up from reference TRBV5-6 and TRBJ1-3): DAGVTQSPTHLIKTRGQQVTLRCSPKSGHDTVSWYQQALGQGPQFIFQYYEEEERQRGNFPDRFSGHQFPNYSSELNVNALLLGDSALYLCASSQDRAKGNTIYFGEGSWLTVV.

The chain couples TRBV7-2 to TRBJ2-3, with no clear D. Germline-derived CDR1 and CDR2 are SGHTA and FQGNSA. Trimming removed 5 bases at V and 5 bases at J, with 5 bases between. The CDR3 sequence is 11 residues long. The CDR3 protein is CASSELDTQYF. DNA of the CDR3: TGTGCCAGCAGCGAATTAGATACGCAGTATTTT.

This chain uses TRBV2 with TRBJ1-4; D is perhaps TRBD1 (5 bases). The CDR3 is 14 residues long. Looked up from germline, CDR1 is SNHLY and CDR2 is FYNNEI. The V end lost 8 bases, the J end lost 2 bases, and 12 bases lay between the germline ends. CDR3 amino acids: CASEWDATNEKLFF. The CDR3, as DNA: TGTGCCAGCGAGTGGGACGCGACTAATGAAAAACTGTTTTTT.